This is a list of T cell receptor beta chains from one sample in a study of graft-versus-host responses after intestinal transplantation. The table came from immunoSEQ multiplex PCR; TCRdb's copy has only in-frame clones and leaves some out. The repertoire holds 80,000 to 100,000 clones, with roughly 80% as singletons. No antigens are known for them. The sample was unstimulated CD8+ T cells sorted from spleen or lymph node cells, taken before intestinal transplant. These receptors were taken from a human donor who received an intestinal transplant. Both conserved end residues are part of each CDR3. Each record gives: D gene, J gene, clone size, V gene, CDR3 DNA, CDR3 protein. The D gene is left open where the match is weak. Some rows have no size entry. The others give once, few or many, or a class for an expanded clone.

>-|TRBJ2-7|-|TRBV7-9
TGTGCCAGCAGCCCTCCGCCGGGGCAGAACCACGAGCAGTACTTC
CASSPPPGQNHEQYF
>TRBD2|TRBJ2-7|-|TRBV28
TGTGCCAGCAGTTTAAGTCCGACTAGCGGTTCCTACGAGCAGTACTTC
CASSLSPTSGSYEQYF
>-|TRBJ1-2|-|TRBV28
TGTGCCAGCAGCCCAGGAGCTACCCCTTATGGCTACACCTTC
CASSPGATPYGYTF
>TRBD1|TRBJ2-7|-|TRBV5-1
TGCGCCAGCAGCTTACAGGGGTACGAGCAGTACTTC
CASSLQGYEQYF
>TRBD1|TRBJ2-1|-|TRBV5-1
TGCGCCAGCAGTTCCACGGACAGGGCAGGAAATGAGCAGTTCTTC
CASSSTDRAGNEQFF
>-|TRBJ2-7|-|TRBV28
TGTGCCAGCAGTTTATTCAGGTCAAGCTACGAGCAGTACTTC
CASSLFRSSYEQYF
>TRBD2|TRBJ2-5|-|TRBV7-9
TGTGCCAGCAGCGTTAGCGGGAGCTGGGAGACCCAGTACTTC
CASSVSGSWETQYF
>-|TRBJ1-6|-|TRBV7-9
TGTGCCAGCAGCTTCCCCGTTGGGAGCTCCTATAATTCACCCCTCCACTTT
CASSFPVGSSYNSPLHF
>-|TRBJ1-1|-|TRBV6-1
TGTGCCAGCAGTCCAATCGACAGAGTTGGGGCTTTCTTT
CASSPIDRVGAFF
>-|TRBJ2-1|-|TRBV7-6
TGTGCCAGCAGCATAAGAGGCCCCACAAGAAGTGGCTACTACAATGAGCAGTTCTTC
CASSIRGPTRSGYYNEQFF
>TRBD2|TRBJ2-1|-|TRBV27
TGTGCCAGCAGTTCCGGACTAGTAGTCAATGAGCAGTTCTTC
CASSSGLVVNEQFF
>-|TRBJ2-2|-|TRBV7-4
TGTGCCAGCAGCTTCTACAAGGGACAAAGAACTACGAACACCGGGGAGCTGTTTTTT
CASSFYKGQRTTNTGELFF
>TRBD2|TRBJ2-7|-|TRBV27
TGTGCCAGCAGTTCGGGACTAGAGACCTACGAGCAGTACTTC
CASSSGLETYEQYF
>TRBD2|TRBJ2-1|-|TRBV7-8
TGTGCCAGCAGCCCCCATTCCCTAGCGGGAGGATGGGATGAGCAGTTCTTC
CASSPHSLAGGWDEQFF
>-|TRBJ2-5|-|TRBV7-6
TGTGCCAGCAGCTTAGGGTACCAGGGACAAGAGACCCAGTACTTC
CASSLGYQGQETQYF
>TRBD2|TRBJ2-2|-|TRBV4-1
TGCGCCAGCAGCCAAGATCTTGCTAGCGGGGTTGTGACCGGGGAGCTGTTTTTT
CASSQDLASGVVTGELFF
>TRBD2|TRBJ2-7|-|TRBV27
TGTGCCAGCAGTCCCGGGACTAGCGGGAACTCCTACGAGCAGTACTTC
CASSPGTSGNSYEQYF
>-|TRBJ2-7|-|TRBV23-1
TGCGCCAGCAGTCAATACACGGAAACCTACGAGCAGTACTTC
CASSQYTETYEQYF
>-|TRBJ1-2|-|TRBV6-5
TGTGCCAGCAGTTACTTTGGACTACTATATGGCTACACCTTC
CASSYFGLLYGYTF
>TRBD1|TRBJ2-1|once|TRBV27
TGTGCCAGCAGTAAAACAGGGGCCGTACTCAATGAGCAGTTCTTC
CASSKTGAVLNEQFF
>-|TRBJ1-6|-|TRBV4-2
TGTGCCAGCAGCCAAGATCCTACTGTCAATTCACCCCTCCACTTT
CASSQDPTVNSPLHF
>-|TRBJ1-1|-|TRBV6-1
TGTGCCAGCAGCCTGAGACATTTTGAAGCTTTCTTT
CASSLRHFEAFF
>-|TRBJ2-5|once|TRBV6-6
TGTGCCAGCAGTTACGTGGCGGCCGGGGAGACCCAGTACTTC
CASSYVAAGETQYF
>-|TRBJ1-3|-|TRBV28
TGTGCCAGCAGGGGCGGCCTCTCTGGAAACACCATATATTTT
CASRGGLSGNTIYF
>-|TRBJ2-1|-|TRBV18
TGTGCCAGCTCACCATCTACCCGTGAGCAGTTCTTC
CASSPSTREQFF
>TRBD2|TRBJ2-7|-|TRBV6-5
TGTGCCAGCAGTAACTCGGGACTAGCCCACGAGCAGTACTTC
CASSNSGLAHEQYF
>TRBD1|TRBJ2-3|once|TRBV7-9
TGTGCCAGCAGCTTAGGGGGGCTGACAGGGGCCCCCACAGATACGCAGTATTTT
CASSLGGLTGAPTDTQYF
>TRBD1|TRBJ2-3|-|TRBV27
TGTGCCAGCAGTCCATACAGGGGGGATACGCAGTATTTT
CASSPYRGDTQYF